The entry below describes one T cell receptor (beta chain). This entry comes from a study of shared clonotypes between healthy human individuals. At the level of the study: The plates for each donor numbered three CD4 naive, three CD4 memory, two CD8 naive and one CD8 memory.

The germline V gene has CDR1 SGHAT and CDR2 FQNNGV. This CDR3 has 16 amino acids. The V gene end was trimmed by 4 bases and the J gene end by 8 bases; junction bases not matched to a gene: 10. The deep-level immunoSEQ assay was used. Assay used: immunoSEQ multiplex PCR; TCRdb lists only in-frame clones, some missing. The data contain 2 million to 2.5 million clones, approximately 94% of them singletons. This clonotype was sampled from a man in his late teens or twenties in good health. This rearrangement joins TRBV11-2 to TRBJ1-6; the match to TRBD1 covers 8 bases. Sequencing used naive CD4+ T cells sorted from blood. The subset denotes: CD45RA+ positively selected. CDR3 loop: CASSSSGGQVHSPLHF. The DNA of the CDR3 is TGTGCCAGCAGCTCCTCCGGGGGACAGGTGCATTCACCCCTCCACTTT.